This TCR beta chain was identified during a study of chemoradiotherapy in HPV16-positive cancers. Study-wide context: Candidate HPV-specific T-cell clones and common TCR motifs came from functional assays in a couple of HPV16-positive patients. General study results and limits: HPV-specific T cells were functionally defined from only a couple of HPV16-positive patients. Candidate HPV-specific clones and E7-related TCR motifs grew in tumor during treatment.

Germline V lookup: CDR1 SGHNT, CDR2 YENEEA. The CDR3 loop spans 16 amino acids. V was clipped by 1 base and J by 7 bases, with 19 bases between them. The method was immunoSEQ multiplex PCR; TCRdb's version includes in-frame clones alone and lacks a portion of them. The table has 6,000 or so clones, 80% to 95% seen once; the top ten hold 1.5% to 2%. Samples were taken several times over chemoradiotherapy. For this clone: Its antigen is unidentified.

The sample was blood, taken from a patient who underwent chemoradiotherapy. The V call is TRBV11-3, the J call TRBJ2-5; maybe TRBD2 (5 bases). The TCR sequence derives from a human donor with HPV-associated anogenital cancer. The CDR3 bases are TGTGCCAGCAGCTTAGTGGGAGCAGCCCGGGATGGGACCCAGTACTTC. Translated, it gives CASSLVGAARDGTQYF.